These 17 T cell receptor beta chains share one sample of origin, sequenced in a study of blood T cell repertoires in COVID-19. Assay: immunoSEQ multiplex PCR; the TCRdb copy retains only in-frame clones and omits some. The sample records some 120,000 clones, approximately 87% being singletons. Sequenced material: peripheral blood. These receptors were taken from a man aged 25 to 40 with acute or convalescent COVID-19.

This clone turned up a few times. This rearrangement joins TRBV25-1 to TRBJ1-1, with a possible D match to TRBD1 (6 bases). This CDR3 has 15 amino acids. CDR1 and CDR2 (germline): MGHDK, SYGVNS. The V and J ends lost 6 bases and 0 bases respectively, with 14 bases between them. CDR3 coding DNA: TGTGCCAGCAGCCCGTCGGACAGAATGAACACTGAAGCTTTCTTT. Translation: CASSPSDRMNTEAFF.

This chain joins TRBV27 and TRBJ2-1; 7 nucleotides agree with TRBD1. The CDR3 extends over 17 amino acids. The V gene end was trimmed by 3 bases and the J gene end by 6 bases; junction bases not matched to a gene: 14. Germline CDR1 is MNHEY and CDR2 is SMNVEV (reference sequence). DNA of the CDR3: TGTGCCAGCAGTTTGCCTCCAGGGGGATTCACGGCCAATGAGCAGTTCTTC. This encodes CASSLPPGGFTANEQFF.

Worth noting for this clone: This specimen includes other DNA sequences encoding the same CDR3. CDR3: CASSVGGGSTDTQYF. DNA of the CDR3: TGTGCCAGCAGCGTAGGTGGCGGTAGCACAGATACGCAGTATTTT. The chain has TRBV9 and TRBJ2-3; no firm D call. CDR3 size: 15 residues. Per germline, CDR1 SGDLS and CDR2 YYNGEE. V was shortened by 0 bases and J by 0 bases, with 8 bases between the two germline ends.

The chain recombines TRBV3-1 (or the pseudogene TRBV3-2) with TRBJ2-7; TRBD1 agrees at 8 bases. The junction had 4 bases not matched to a gene; V was cut back by 3 bases and J by 0 bases. Germline CDR1 and CDR2: LGHDT and YNNKEL (reference sequence). The CDR3 is 15 amino acids. In nucleotides, the CDR3 is TGTGCCAGCAGCCATAGACAGGGGTCCTCCTACGAGCAGTACTTC. Amino acids: CASSHRQGSSYEQYF.

V and J are TRBV6-5 and TRBJ2-3, with 7 bases identical to TRBD1. Germline CDR1 and CDR2: MNHEY and SVGAGI. V lost 2 bases, J lost 5 bases, and 4 bases stayed unmatched. There are 14 residues in the CDR3. Here the CDR3 reads CASSYRGLGDTQYF. In nucleotides, the CDR3 is TGTGCCAGCAGTTACAGGGGGCTCGGAGATACGCAGTATTTT.

This clone occurred a few times. The V call is TRBV5-1, the J call TRBJ1-1; D is perhaps TRBD1 (5 bases). The germline V gene has CDR1 SGHRS and CDR2 YFSETQ. This CDR3 is 13 amino acids long. V lost 2 bases, J lost 7 bases, and 12 bases lay in between. CDR3 amino acids: CASSLGTLGEAFF. CDR3 DNA: TGCGCCAGCAGCTTAGGGACTTTGGGTGAAGCTTTCTTT.

The DNA of the CDR3 is TGTGCCAGCAGTTTTATGGGGGCGGATGCTTTCTTT. Amino acids: CASSFMGADAFF. This rearrangement joins TRBV12-3 or TRBV12-4 to TRBJ1-1, with TRBD1 as a possible D gene (6 bases). With 3 bases removed from V and 11 bases from J, the gap between germline ends came to 13 bases. CDR3 length: 12 amino acids.

This clone has more than one count but fewer than ten. This chain uses TRBV6-6 with TRBJ1-5; 8 bases align to TRBD1. Germline V gene data show CDR1 as MNHNY and CDR2 as SVGAGI (reference sequence). This CDR3 comprises 14 residues. The J segment lost 7 bases and the V segment lost 4 bases, leaving 6 bases of the junction unmatched. The CDR3 region is CASSLQGVGQPQHF. In nucleotides, the CDR3 is TGTGCCAGCAGTTTACAGGGGGTTGGGCAGCCCCAGCATTTT.

This clone was observed a single time. CDR3 protein: CAISDARANYGYTF. Written as DNA, the CDR3 is TGTGCCATCAGTGACGCCAGGGCGAACTATGGCTACACCTTC. The V gene is TRBV10-3, the J gene TRBJ1-2; D possibly corresponds to TRBD1 (5 bases). Germline CDR1 reads ENHRY; CDR2 reads SYGVKD. Trimming left V 3 bases short and J 2 bases short, with 10 bases between. This CDR3 has 14 residues.

The chain carries TRBV30 and TRBJ1-6, with D possibly being TRBD1 (5 bases). The CDR3 loop spans 13 amino acids. Germline CDR1 and CDR2: GTSNPN and SVGIG (reference sequence). The germline V and J ends were trimmed by 3 bases and 6 bases, with 9 bases remaining between them. The CDR3 DNA reads TGTGCCTGGAGCACAGGCCCTAATTCACCCCTCCACTTT. Encoded protein: CAWSTGPNSPLHF.

The sample holds a few counts of this clone. The chain's CDR3 is CASSAVTGDNTGELFF. For the CDR3, the DNA is TGTGCCAGCAGTGCGGTCACAGGGGATAACACCGGGGAGCTGTTTTTT. The V and J genes are TRBV6-1 and TRBJ2-2; 7 positions agree with TRBD1. CDR3 length equals 16 residues. The ends lost 4 bases at V and 2 bases at J; junction bases unmatched: 7. CDR1 is MNHNS and CDR2 is SASEGT in the germline V gene.

As for this clone: This specimen includes other DNA sequences encoding the same CDR3. The rearrangement uses TRBV11-2 and TRBJ1-4; tentatively, D is TRBD1 (5 bases). CDR3 length: 14 residues. V gave up 1 base and J gave up 8 bases, with 11 bases separating them. The germline V gene encodes CDR1 SGHAT and CDR2 FQNNGV. The CDR3 region is CASSLGTGSEKLFF. The DNA for the CDR3 is TGTGCCAGCAGCTTAGGAACAGGTAGCGAAAAACTGTTTTTT.

The V call is TRBV11-2, the J call TRBJ1-1; D is possibly TRBD1 (5 bases). From germline, CDR1 is SGHAT and CDR2 FQNNGV. CDR3 size: 16 residues. The germline V and J ends were trimmed by 7 bases and 0 bases, with 18 bases remaining between them. The DNA of the CDR3 is TGTGCCAGCAATAGGGGAAGGGGAAGCATGAACACTGAAGCTTTCTTT. This sequence encodes CASNRGRGSMNTEAFF.

V usage is TRBV18 and J usage is TRBJ2-7, with a tentative D call TRBD1 (8 bases). Germline V gene sequence: CDR1 KGHSH, CDR2 LQKENI. The CDR3 length is 15 residues. The ends were cut back, 5 bases at V and 0 bases at J, with 14 bases in the middle. The CDR3 loop is CASSDRGGTSYEQYV. The CDR3 DNA follows: TGTGCCAGCTCAGACAGGGGAGGGACCTCCTACGAGCAGTACGTC.

This clone has only a few counts. CDR3 loop: CASSYSSRGAYEQYF. The CDR3 DNA is TGTGCCAGCAGTTACTCGAGCCGGGGGGCCTACGAGCAGTACTTC. This rearrangement joins TRBV6-5 to TRBJ2-7; 7 bases are shared with TRBD2. J lost 2 bases, V lost 0 bases, and 4 bases had no gene match. CDR1 is MNHEY and CDR2 is SVGAGI in the germline V gene. The CDR3 runs 15 residues.

The V gene is TRBV21-1, the J gene TRBJ2-1; the D segment call TRBD2 is taken from the table without a DNA check. TRBV21-1 is a pseudogene. CDR3 length: 15 residues. In DNA, the CDR3 is TGTGCCAGCAGGGTAGCGGGGGAAGGAGGCAATGAGCAGTTCTTC. This encodes CASRVAGEGGNEQFF.

This clone was seen only once. The V gene is TRBV19, the J gene TRBJ1-1, with D tentatively TRBD1 (6 bases). The CDR3 runs to 15 residues. V was cut by 5 bases and J by 1 base, with 14 bases left in between. From germline, CDR1 is LNHDA and CDR2 SQIVND (reference sequence). The chain's CDR3 is CASSADRLGNTEAFF. The CDR3, as DNA: TGTGCCAGTAGTGCCGACAGGCTGGGGAACACTGAAGCTTTCTTT.